The sequence of this TCR beta chain was determined in a study of Ad26.COV2.S vaccination and SARS-CoV-2 variants. Study at large: Among those in the COV1001 Ad26.COV2.S trial arm was the donor.

General study results and limits: Possibly, TCR breadth and depth analyses underestimated total T cell responses. Participants in the vaccine arm had higher spike-specific TCR breadth; placebo recipients had lower.

Here immunoSEQ multiplex PCR was the method, and the copy in TCRdb shows in-frame clones only, minus some. The table includes around 450,000 clones, approximately 88% detected once. Note on this clone: Its antigen is undetermined.

The germline V gene has CDR1 SNHLY and CDR2 FYNNEI. The CDR3 consists of 14 residues. Trimming pared 5 bases from V and 0 bases from J, leaving 11 bases between. Treatment reported: some 20 received Ad26.COV2.S at low or high dose, single or two shots; about 5 received placebo; per-sample allocation not given. At day 63 after the first vaccine or placebo injection, samples were drawn. This receptor was taken from a person between 18 and 60 years old who received the Ad26.COV2.S COVID-19 vaccine or a placebo. The sequences come from peripheral blood, collected in a trial of Ad26.COV2.S vaccine versus placebo. The chain carries TRBV2 and TRBJ2-7, with D hard to call. The CDR3 reads CASSTDTSSYEQYF. As DNA, the CDR3 is TGTGCCAGCAGTACTGACACAAGCTCCTACGAGCAGTACTTC.